The 24 T cell receptor beta chains below were found in one sample sequenced in a study of T cell responses to AZD1222 COVID-19 vaccine. Some clones are missing from TCRdb's copy, which holds only in-frame ones; the method was immunoSEQ multiplex PCR. The sample has 100,000 to 150,000 clones, more than 70% seen once. The sample consisted of peripheral blood, taken 28 days after the second AZD1222 dose. All receptors come from an adult who received the AZD1222 COVID-19 vaccine.

J is TRBJ2-1 and V is TRBV7-7, with D hard to call. Germline CDR1 and CDR2: SSHAT and FNYEAQ (reference sequence). The CDR3 covers 15 residues. Trimming shortened V by 1 base and J by 0 bases, and 7 bases separated the two germline ends. The CDR3 sequence is CASSLGRPSYNEQFF. Written as DNA, the CDR3 is TGTGCCAGCAGCTTAGGGCGTCCCTCCTACAATGAGCAGTTCTTC.

The CDR3 loop is CASSYGGDSGNTIYF. The CDR3 region has the DNA TGTGCCAGCAGTTACGGCGGAGACTCTGGAAACACCATATATTTT. The chain is built from TRBV6-5 and TRBJ1-3; D remains ambiguous. The CDR3 has 15 amino acids. V lost 2 bases and J 0 bases, leaving 8 bases between the germline ends. Germline CDR1 MNHEY, CDR2 SVGAGI.

V is TRBV28 and J is TRBJ2-7, with 7 bases fitting TRBD1. CDR3 length: 14 residues. V was clipped by 8 bases and J by 0 bases; unmatched bases: 7. The germline V gene has CDR1 MDHEN and CDR2 SYDVKM. CDR3 in DNA: TGTGCCAGCTGCCGCGACAGGGTCTCCTACGAGCAGTACTTC. Amino acids: CASCRDRVSYEQYF.

V usage is TRBV18 and J usage is TRBJ2-5; no firm D call. The CDR3 consists of 13 residues. CDR1 is KGHSH and CDR2 is LQKENI in the germline V gene. V lost 9 bases and J lost 6, with 17 bases in between. DNA for the CDR3: TGTGCCAGTCAAATCCCCGGCGACCAGACCCAGTACTTC. It encodes CASQIPGDQTQYF.

The chain employs TRBV6-5 and TRBJ1-1; maybe TRBD1 (6 bases). CDR1 and CDR2 (germline): MNHEY, SVGAGI. The ends were cut back, 7 bases at V and 5 bases at J, with 17 bases in the middle. The CDR3 totals 14 residues. The CDR3 protein is CASNRGAGRTEAFF. The CDR3 DNA is TGTGCCAGCAATAGGGGGGCAGGGCGGACTGAAGCTTTCTTT.

This clone was seen a few times. The V gene is TRBV14, the J gene TRBJ2-1; D not certain. Trimming stripped 2 bases from V and 4 bases from J, with 6 bases between. Germline lookup yields CDR1 SGHDN and CDR2 FVKESK. The CDR3 loop spans 13 amino acids. CDR3 in DNA: TGTGCCAGCAGCCAATCGCGTTACAATGAGCAGTTCTTC. Its protein is CASSQSRYNEQFF.

The chain carries TRBV5-4 and TRBJ2-2, with no clear D. CDR3 length: 12 residues. V gave up 4 bases and J gave up 2 bases, with 3 bases separating them. In germline, CDR1 is SGHNT, CDR2 YYREEE (reference sequence). The CDR3 region has the DNA TGTGCCAGCAGCCCAAACACCGGGGAGCTGTTTTTT. Translating gives CASSPNTGELFF.

The rearrangement uses TRBV5-6 and TRBJ2-1; TRBD1 agrees at 8 bases. With V trimmed by 2 bases and J by 2 bases, 6 bases remained unmatched. The CDR3 runs to 16 residues. Per germline, CDR1 SGHDT and CDR2 YYEEEE. The CDR3 region is CASSFAGGATYNEQFF. CDR3 sequence (DNA): TGTGCCAGCAGCTTCGCAGGGGGCGCCACCTACAATGAGCAGTTCTTC. Together with reference TRBV5-6 and TRBJ2-1, the CDR3 gives the full variable domain: DAGVTQSPTHLIKTRGQQVTLRCSPKSGHDTVSWYQQALGQGPQFIFQYYEEEERQRGNFPDRFSGHQFPNYSSELNVNALLLGDSALYLCASSFAGGATYNEQFFGPGTRLTVL.

This chain connects TRBV6-5 to TRBJ2-3; TRBD1 is a possible D gene (5 bases). Germline assignment: CDR1 MNHEY and CDR2 SVGAGI. The CDR3 extends over 14 amino acids. Between the trimmed V and J ends, which lost 6 bases and 1 base, there was a span of 11 bases. The CDR3 loop reads CASRQAGGTDTQYF. DNA of the CDR3: TGTGCCAGCAGACAGGCTGGGGGCACAGATACGCAGTATTTT.

Here the CDR3 reads CASSRTTSGETQYF. In nucleotides, the CDR3 is TGTGCCAGCAGCCGGACGACTAGCGGGGAGACCCAGTACTTC. The V gene is TRBV7-9, the J gene TRBJ2-5; 10 nucleotides align to TRBD2. CDR3 length: 14 residues. CDR1 and CDR2 (germline): SEHNR, FQNEAQ (reference sequence). The junction had 5 bases not matched to a gene; V was cut back by 5 bases and J by 5 bases.

This clone was detected only once. The chain has TRBV7-3 and TRBJ1-1; D is unclear. Per the germline V gene, CDR1 is SGHTA and CDR2 is FQGTGA. The ends were cut back, 3 bases at V and 7 bases at J, with 9 bases in the middle. The CDR3 loop spans 12 amino acids. CDR3 loop: CASSFQGFEAFF. DNA for the CDR3: TGTGCCAGCAGCTTCCAAGGTTTTGAAGCTTTCTTT.

The DNA of the CDR3 is TGCGCCAGCAGCCAAGTTCCGGGGACTGCTGGAAACACCATATATTTT. This gives the protein CASSQVPGTAGNTIYF. The rearrangement joins TRBV4-1 to TRBJ1-3; a weak D match, TRBD1 (5 bases). The ends were cut back, 1 base at V and 2 bases at J, with 12 bases in the middle. This CDR3 has 16 amino acids. In germline, CDR1 is MGHRA, CDR2 YSYEKL.

The chain combines TRBV2 with TRBJ1-5; D gene ambiguous. The CDR3 is made up of 13 amino acids. Trimming took off 6 bases at V and 9 bases at J, with 15 bases between the two ends. Germline CDR1 reads SNHLY; CDR2 reads FYNNEI. CDR3 DNA: TGTGCCAGCAGGGGTACGGGGTCCGCGCCCCAGCATTTT. It specifies CASRGTGSAPQHF.

The V and J genes are TRBV20-1 and TRBJ1-1, with D possibly being TRBD1 (5 bases). CDR1 and CDR2 from the germline V gene are DFQATT and SNEGSKA (reference sequence). The CDR3 is made up of 11 amino acids. V was clipped by 7 bases and J by 3 bases, with 9 bases between them. CDR3 DNA: TGCAGTGTCAGGGAGTACACTGAAGCTTTCTTT. Residues: CSVREYTEAFF.

This chain joins TRBV11-2 and TRBJ2-7; no reliable D call. The germline V and J ends were trimmed by 5 bases and 2 bases, with 4 bases remaining between them. The CDR3 spans 11 residues. Germline values: CDR1 SGHAT, CDR2 FQNNGV. The CDR3 spells CASSLTYEQYF. The CDR3 nucleotides read TGTGCCAGCAGCCTAACCTACGAGCAGTACTTC.

As for this clone: Other DNA sequences in the sample encode the same CDR3. The gene calls are TRBV6-2 or TRBV6-3 and TRBJ1-4; D ambiguous. The CDR3 covers 15 residues. Germline values: CDR1 MNHEY, CDR2 SVGEGT. V was clipped by 2 bases and J by 7 bases, with 14 bases between them. CDR3 bases: TGTGCCAGCAGTTACGGCGGAGGAGTGGGTGAAAAACTGTTTTTT. Protein product: CASSYGGGVGEKLFF.

The V and J genes are TRBV10-3 and TRBJ1-2; maybe TRBD1 (5 bases). The germline CDR1 and CDR2 sequences are ENHRY and SYGVKD. CDR3 length: 18 amino acids. V gave up 0 bases and J gave up 5 bases, with 22 bases separating them. CDR3 DNA: TGTGCCATCAGTGAGTCGAGCTTCGGGGGAATCTCTCCTTATGGCTACACCTTC. Translated: CAISESSFGGISPYGYTF.

The chain joins TRBV27 to TRBJ1-2, with 10 bases matching TRBD1. The germline gives CDR1 MNHEY, CDR2 SMNVEV (reference sequence). This CDR3 has 15 residues. The junction had 6 bases not matched to a gene; V was cut back by 0 bases and J by 8 bases. CDR3 amino acids: CASSLSPGQGDGYTF. CDR3 sequence (DNA): TGTGCCAGCAGTTTATCCCCTGGACAGGGGGACGGCTACACCTTC.

The gene calls are TRBV19 and TRBJ1-1, with D perhaps matching TRBD1 (6 bases). Germline-derived CDR1 and CDR2 are LNHDA and SQIVND (reference sequence). The length of the CDR3 is 14 residues. With 7 bases removed from V and 5 bases from J, the gap between germline ends came to 17 bases. The CDR3: CASNHWGGRTEAFF. The CDR3 coding sequence is TGTGCCAGTAACCATTGGGGGGGGCGGACTGAAGCTTTCTTT.

The chain recombines TRBV7-9 with TRBJ2-1; D is undetermined. Germline V gene sequence: CDR1 SEHNR, CDR2 FQNEAQ (reference sequence). The CDR3 is 11 amino acids. Trimming pared 3 bases from V and 8 bases from J, leaving 5 bases between. The chain's CDR3 is CASSLVYEQFF. The CDR3 DNA sequence: TGTGCCAGCAGCTTGGTTTATGAGCAGTTCTTC. The entire variable domain, with the rest obtained from reference TRBV7-9 and TRBJ2-1, is as follows: DTGVSQNPRHKITKRGQNVTFRCDPISEHNRLYWYRQTLGQGPEFLTYFQNEAQLEKSRLLSDRFSAERPKGSFSTLEIQRTEQGDSAMYLCASSLVYEQFFGPGTRLTVL.

This chain joins TRBV19 and TRBJ2-5; perhaps TRBD2 as D (5 bases). V lost 5 bases to trimming and J lost 2 bases, with 12 bases between them. The CDR3 loop spans 14 amino acids. Germline values: CDR1 LNHDA, CDR2 SQIVND (reference sequence). The CDR3 DNA reads as TGTGCCAGTAGTGCAGGACTGCTTCAAGAGACCCAGTACTTC. Its translation is CASSAGLLQETQYF.

The chain recombines TRBV28 with TRBJ2-5; tentatively, D is TRBD1 (5 bases). V was cut by 5 bases and J by 7 bases, with 8 bases left in between. The CDR3 runs to 11 residues. Germline V gene lookup returns CDR1 MDHEN and CDR2 SYDVKM. The CDR3 DNA sequence: TGTGCCAGCAGTCCCCAGGGGACCCAGTACTTC. It yields the protein CASSPQGTQYF.

This sequence joins TRBV5-1 and TRBJ2-7; no reliable D call. V shed 1 base and J shed 2 bases, with 10 bases lying between them. CDR1 SGHRS and CDR2 YFSETQ come from the germline V gene. The CDR3 totals 14 residues. The CDR3 bases are TGCGCCAGCAGCTTGAATGCGGCTGCCTACGAGCAGTACTTC. Translation gives CASSLNAAAYEQYF.

The V gene is TRBV7-2, the J gene TRBJ1-5; D gene uncertain. Germline assignment: CDR1 SGHTA and CDR2 FQGNSA. The CDR3 contains 14 residues. V was clipped by 3 bases and J by 1 base, with 7 bases between them. In nucleotides, the CDR3 is TGTGCCAGCAGCTTCATCAGGAGCAATCAGCCCCAGCATTTT. Its protein is CASSFIRSNQPQHF.